One and the same sample provided the 7 T cell receptor beta chains below, sequenced in a study of CXCR3-negative and CXCR3-positive naive CD8 T cells. The study made its TRB cDNA libraries by 5' RACE, adding UMI labels. TCRdb re-analyzed the 5' RACE reads; it lists each CDR3 protein once, without DNA. The table for this sample gives about 40,000 distinct CDR3 sequences. Sequenced: memory CD8+ T cells from blood. The receptors shown here come from a human donor in good health. Some clones in this sample may be carry-over from other donors' samples.

This chain's CDR3 is CASKSNGNEQFF. This sequence joins TRBV2 and TRBJ2-1. The CDR3 sequence is 12 residues long. The germline V gene encodes CDR1 SNHLY and CDR2 FYNNEI.

The chain is built from TRBV20-1 and TRBJ2-1; TCRdb reports TRBD2, a call that lacks DNA to check it against. The CDR3 is 15 amino acids. Germline values: CDR1 DFQATT, CDR2 SNEGSKA (reference sequence). This chain's CDR3 is CSARVGTSDINEQFF.

The chain recombines TRBV7-6 with TRBJ2-1; TCRdb gives TRBD1 as the D gene, but with no DNA this cannot be confirmed. This CDR3 comprises 14 residues. Germline lookup yields CDR1 SGHVS and CDR2 FNYEAQ. CDR3 sequence reads: CASSLGGGYFEQFF. Complete variable domain (other parts from reference TRBV7-6 and TRBJ2-1): GAGVSQSPRYKVTKRGQDVALRCDPISGHVSLYWYRQALGQGPEFLTYFNYEAQQDKSGLPNDRFSAERPEGSISTLTIQRTEQRDSAMYRCASSLGGGYFEQFFGPGTRLTVL.

The gene calls are TRBV15 and TRBJ1-6. Germline values: CDR1 LNHNV, CDR2 YYDKDF (reference sequence). This CDR3 has 16 residues. The CDR3: CATSRDLSSYNSPLHF.

This chain connects TRBV2 to TRBJ2-1; TCRdb outputs TRBD2, but without DNA this stays unchecked. Germline CDR1 and CDR2: SNHLY and FYNNEI. The CDR3 loop spans 15 amino acids. The CDR3 region is CASMGLAGGWNEQFF.

This rearrangement joins TRBV7-2 to TRBJ2-1. Per the germline V gene, CDR1 is SGHTA and CDR2 is FQGNSA. CDR3 length: 13 amino acids. CDR3 amino acids: CASSLVGDNEQFF.

The chain links TRBV7-6 to TRBJ2-2; TCRdb returns TRBD1, unconfirmable since there is no DNA. Germline CDR1 reads SGHVS; CDR2 reads FNYEAQ. The CDR3 runs to 15 residues. The CDR3 reads CASSLAGAPRGELFF. Filled out from reference TRBV7-6 and TRBJ2-2, the complete variable domain reads GAGVSQSPRYKVTKRGQDVALRCDPISGHVSLYWYRQALGQGPEFLTYFNYEAQQDKSGLPNDRFSAERPEGSISTLTIQRTEQRDSAMYRCASSLAGAPRGELFFGEGSRLTVL.